This T cell receptor beta chain was retrieved from a study of shared clonotypes between healthy human individuals. Study-level points and caveats: Relative to their counterparts shared across all four donors, non-shared clonotypes exhibited diminished generation probabilities.

Several immunoSEQ 96-well plates shared each subset's DNA, each plate a replicate. The protocol was immunoSEQ multiplex PCR, while the TCRdb copy is restricted to in-frame clones and leaves out a portion. The sample carries approximately 2,000,000 clones, 80% to 95% recorded once. There are 16 residues in the CDR3. The germline gives CDR1 SGHRS, CDR2 YFSETQ. J gave up 4 bases and V 0 bases, and 5 bases lay outside the gene matches. Only CD45RO-negative cells positively selected for CCR7 counted as naive CD8 cells, so terminally differentiated effector memory CD45RA+ cells were excluded. Of note for this clone: The target antigen is unknown.

V is TRBV5-1 and J is TRBJ2-2; 8 bases are a match to TRBD1. Sequences were obtained from naive CD8+ T cells from PBMCs. This clonotype was sampled from a man aged 18 to 35 in good health. Some clones in this sample may be carry-over from other donors' samples. CDR3 nucleotides: TGCGCCAGCAGCTTGGGTTGGACAGGGACCACCGGGGAGCTGTTTTTT. Residues: CASSLGWTGTTGELFF.